This record looks at one T cell receptor beta chain sequence and its context. The antigen is undetermined. This sample is part of a study of shared clonotypes between healthy human individuals. Notes on the study in general: The naive CD4 repertoires of several donors were compared, and around 5.1% of clonotypes were shared.

The input for sorted-subset replicate PCRs was around 210 ng DNA, 30,000 or so T cell genomes. Generated by immunoSEQ multiplex PCR, the TCRdb table keeps only in-frame clones and is missing some. The repertoire holds about 1.5 million clones, about 98% seen once, with less than 0.55% in the top ten. V lost 0 bases and J lost 0; bases outside the gene matches: 3. The germline gives CDR1 SGDLS, CDR2 YYNGEE. The CDR3 extends over 16 amino acids. This TCR derives from a man younger than 45 in good health. The sample consisted of naive CD4+ T cells sorted from blood. The subset denotes: CD45RA+ positively selected. This rearrangement joins TRBV9 to TRBJ2-7; 10 nucleotides agree with TRBD2. The CDR3 region is CASSVGLAGASYEQYF. For the CDR3, the DNA is TGTGCCAGCAGCGTAGGACTAGCGGGCGCCTCCTACGAGCAGTACTTC. Using reference TRBV9 and TRBJ2-7 for the parts outside the CDR3, the full variable domain is DSGVTQTPKHLITATGQRVTLRCSPRSGDLSVYWYQQSLDQGLQFLIQYYNGEERAKGNILERFSAQQFPDLHSELNLSSLELGDSALYFCASSVGLAGASYEQYFGPGTRLTVT.